This T cell receptor beta chain came from a study of blood T cell repertoires in COVID-19. The Seattle site enrolled patients during active infection and followed them longitudinally. Profiling relied on immunoSEQ multiplex PCR, and the TCRdb table lists in-frame clones only, not all of them. The sample carries about 150,000 clones, around 87% recorded once. The TCR was taken from a man aged 18 to 35 with COVID-19, enrolled during active disease. Sequencing was done on a sample of peripheral blood.

The CDR3 nucleotides are TGTGCCAGCAGCTCCCCCGGGGAGATCTACGAGCAGTACTTC. Its translation: CASSSPGEIYEQYF. This chain uses TRBV7-9 with TRBJ2-7, with D perhaps matching TRBD2 (5 bases). Germline CDR1 and CDR2: SEHNR and FQNEAQ (reference sequence). Deletions cut 4 bases from V and 3 bases from J, with 13 bases between. This CDR3 contains 14 residues.